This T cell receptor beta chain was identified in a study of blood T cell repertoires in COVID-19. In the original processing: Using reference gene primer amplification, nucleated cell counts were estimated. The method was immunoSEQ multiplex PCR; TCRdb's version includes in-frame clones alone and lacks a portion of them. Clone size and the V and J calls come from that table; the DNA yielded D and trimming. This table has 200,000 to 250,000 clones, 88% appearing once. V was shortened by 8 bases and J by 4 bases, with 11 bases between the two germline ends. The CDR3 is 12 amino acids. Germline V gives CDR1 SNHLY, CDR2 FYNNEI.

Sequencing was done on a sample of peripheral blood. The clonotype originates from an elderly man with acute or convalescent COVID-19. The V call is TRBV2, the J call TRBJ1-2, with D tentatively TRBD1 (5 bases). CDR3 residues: CASVGDFYGYTF. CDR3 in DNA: TGTGCCAGCGTAGGGGACTTCTATGGCTACACCTTC.